This TCR beta chain was captured by sequencing in a study of patients and donors after allogeneic stem cell transplantation. This clonotype has only a few counts. TCRdb fed the RT-PCR reads into MiXCR, producing one record per CDR3 protein. The table has 400,000 to 450,000 distinct CDR3 sequences, approximately 16% seen once; the top ten hold about 7%. The CDR3 is 13 amino acids. Per the germline V gene, CDR1 is SGHTA and CDR2 is FQGNSA. The V and J ends lost 5 bases and 3 bases respectively, with 11 bases between them. Sequenced input: blood, either unsorted or a sorted T cell fraction (not recorded which). The J gene is TRBJ2-7, the V gene TRBV7-2; D remains unclear. This clonotype originated in a human donor who was either an allogeneic HSCT recipient or a stem cell or donor lymphocyte infusion donor (not recorded which). It is not recorded whose cells these are; they may come from a transplant donor. CDR3 DNA sequence: TGTGCCAGCAGCCCCCGGCGGTTCTACGAGCAGTACTTC. Translating it yields CASSPRRFYEQYF.